This T cell receptor (beta chain) emerged from a study of early stage breast cancer tumors. About the study: Of around 16 invasive breast tumors, around 13 were hormone receptor-positive, HER2-negative.

TCRdb keeps only in-frame clones here, not all; method: immunoSEQ multiplex PCR. The sample includes over 20,000 clones, 65% to 75% seen only once; the top ten take about 10%. Germline CDR1 SGHVS, CDR2 FQNEAQ. Trimming took 5 bases from V and 6 from J, leaving 16 bases between them. The CDR3 consists of 15 residues. Broader study findings: Compared with adjacent normal breast tissue, tumors showed roughly 2.5-fold greater T cell density and higher clonality. Tumor and normal breast were distinguished via blood comparison in about 90% of the 16 patients.

About 20-55 mg of tumor tissue was diced per sample. A word on this clone: Its antigen remains unknown.

The specimen sequenced was breast tumor tissue. This TCR was recovered from a person aged 55 to 75 with breast cancer. The chain recombines TRBV7-8 with TRBJ2-2, with D perhaps TRBD1 (6 bases). The DNA for the CDR3 is TGTGCCAGCAGCCCGTGGGCAGGGGCGTCCGGGGAGCTGTTTTTT. It specifies CASSPWAGASGELFF.